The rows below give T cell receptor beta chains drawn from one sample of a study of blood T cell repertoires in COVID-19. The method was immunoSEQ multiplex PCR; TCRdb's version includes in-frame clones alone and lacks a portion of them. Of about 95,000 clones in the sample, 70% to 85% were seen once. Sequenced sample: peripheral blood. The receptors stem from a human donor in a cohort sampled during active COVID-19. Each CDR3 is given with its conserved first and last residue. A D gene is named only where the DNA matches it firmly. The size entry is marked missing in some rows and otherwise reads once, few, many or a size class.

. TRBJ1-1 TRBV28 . CASTNRNLNTEAFF TGTGCCAGCACCAACAGGAATCTGAACACTGAAGCTTTCTTT
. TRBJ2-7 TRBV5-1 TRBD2 CASSSGTSDEQYF TGCGCCAGCAGCTCCGGGACTAGCGACGAGCAGTACTTC
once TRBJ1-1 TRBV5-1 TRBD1 CASSFTGAQAEAFF TGCGCCAGCAGCTTTACAGGGGCCCAAGCTGAAGCTTTCTTT
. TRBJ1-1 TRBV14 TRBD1 CASRRQGNTEAFF TGTGCCAGCAGAAGACAGGGGAACACTGAAGCTTTCTTT
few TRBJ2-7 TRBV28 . CASSFGAYEQYF TGTGCCAGCAGTTTTGGGGCTTACGAGCAGTACTTC
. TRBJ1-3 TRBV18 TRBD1 CASSPGQGYTIYF TGTGCCAGCTCACCAGGACAGGGGTACACCATATATTTT
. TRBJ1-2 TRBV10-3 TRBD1 CAISLGTGESGYTF TGTGCCATCAGCCTCGGGACAGGGGAGAGTGGCTACACCTTC
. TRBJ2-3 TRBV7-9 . CASSSTDTQYF TGTGCCAGCAGCTCAACAGATACGCAGTATTTT
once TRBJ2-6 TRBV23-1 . CASSQLQGQAGANVLTF TGCGCCAGCAGTCAATTACAGGGTCAGGCGGGGGCCAACGTCCTGACTTTC
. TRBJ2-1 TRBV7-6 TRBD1 CASSLEGATDYNEQFF TGTGCCAGCAGCTTAGAGGGGGCCACGGACTACAATGAGCAGTTCTTC
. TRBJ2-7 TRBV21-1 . CASSSEGTSGRFYEQYF TGTGCCAGCAGCTCCGAAGGGACTAGCGGGAGATTCTACGAGCAGTACTTC
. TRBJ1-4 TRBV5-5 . CASSLGSNSNGIEKLFF TGTGCCAGCAGCTTGGGGTCAAACAGCAACGGGATTGAAAAACTGTTTTTT
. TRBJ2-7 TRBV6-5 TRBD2 CASSYWPSGFYEQYF TGTGCCAGCAGTTACTGGCCTAGCGGGTTCTACGAGCAGTACTTC
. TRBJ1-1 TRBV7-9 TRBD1 CASSYPGQGTEAFF TGTGCCAGCAGCTATCCGGGACAGGGGACTGAAGCTTTCTTT
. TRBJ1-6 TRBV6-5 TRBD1 CAIKTGADSPLHF TGTGCCATCAAGACAGGGGCGGATTCACCCCTCCACTTT
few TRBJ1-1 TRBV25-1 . CASIEGRGEAFF TGTGCCAGCATAGAGGGGAGGGGTGAAGCTTTCTTT
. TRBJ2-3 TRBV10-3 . CAIRTGTDTQYF TGTGCCATCAGGACAGGCACAGATACGCAGTATTTT
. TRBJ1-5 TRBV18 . CASTNQGYGNQPQHF TGTGCCAGCACCAACCAGGGGTACGGGAATCAGCCCCAGCATTTT
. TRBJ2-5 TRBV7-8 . CASSPGSQETQYF TGTGCCAGCAGCCCGGGGAGCCAAGAGACCCAGTACTTC
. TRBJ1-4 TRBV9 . CARWRGGGRYEKLFF TGTGCCCGCTGGAGGGGGGGCGGACGATATGAAAAACTGTTTTTT
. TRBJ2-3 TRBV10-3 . CAISESSVSGADTQYF TGTGCCATCAGTGAGTCGAGTGTGAGCGGCGCAGATACGCAGTATTTT
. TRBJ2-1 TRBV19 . CASSSEGGWTYNEQFF TGTGCCAGTAGTTCCGAGGGAGGATGGACCTACAATGAGCAGTTCTTC
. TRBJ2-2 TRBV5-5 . CASSSFPGSSGGELFF TGTGCCAGCAGTTCGTTTCCAGGGTCATCTGGCGGGGAGCTGTTTTTT